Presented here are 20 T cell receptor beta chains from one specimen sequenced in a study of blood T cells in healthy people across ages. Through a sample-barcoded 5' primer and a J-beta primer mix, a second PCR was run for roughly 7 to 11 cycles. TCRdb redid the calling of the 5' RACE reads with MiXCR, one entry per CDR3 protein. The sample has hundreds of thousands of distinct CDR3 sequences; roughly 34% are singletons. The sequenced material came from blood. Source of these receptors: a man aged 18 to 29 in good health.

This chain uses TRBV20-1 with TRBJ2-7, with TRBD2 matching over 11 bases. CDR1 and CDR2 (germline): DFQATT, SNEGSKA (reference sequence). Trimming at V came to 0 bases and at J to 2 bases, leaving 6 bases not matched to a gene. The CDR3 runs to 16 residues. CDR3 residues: CSARDRLAGQTYEQYF. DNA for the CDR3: TGCAGTGCTAGAGATAGACTAGCGGGGCAGACCTACGAGCAGTACTTC.

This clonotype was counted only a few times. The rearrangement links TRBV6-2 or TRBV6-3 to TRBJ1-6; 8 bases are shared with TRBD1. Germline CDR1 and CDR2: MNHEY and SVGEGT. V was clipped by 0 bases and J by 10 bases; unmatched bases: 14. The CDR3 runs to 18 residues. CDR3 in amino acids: CASSYSMARGPVNSPLHF. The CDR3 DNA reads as TGTGCCAGCAGTTACTCGATGGCCAGGGGGCCCGTCAACTCACCCCTCCACTTT.

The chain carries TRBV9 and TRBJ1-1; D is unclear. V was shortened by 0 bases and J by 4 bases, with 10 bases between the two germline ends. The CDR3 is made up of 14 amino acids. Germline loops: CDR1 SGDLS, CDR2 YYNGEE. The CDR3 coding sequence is TGTGCCAGCAGCGTAGCAGGCGTGAGCACTGAAGCTTTCTTT. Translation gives CASSVAGVSTEAFF. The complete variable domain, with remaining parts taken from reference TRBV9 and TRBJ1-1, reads DSGVTQTPKHLITATGQRVTLRCSPRSGDLSVYWYQQSLDQGLQFLIQYYNGEERAKGNILERFSAQQFPDLHSELNLSSLELGDSALYFCASSVAGVSTEAFFGQGTRLTVV.

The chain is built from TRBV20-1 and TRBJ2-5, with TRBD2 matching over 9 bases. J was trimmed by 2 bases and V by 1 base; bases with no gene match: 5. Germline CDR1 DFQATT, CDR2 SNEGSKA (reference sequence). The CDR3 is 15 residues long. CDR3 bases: TGCAGTGCTAGAGCCGCGGGGGGGGATCAAGAGACCCAGTACTTC. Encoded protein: CSARAAGGDQETQYF.

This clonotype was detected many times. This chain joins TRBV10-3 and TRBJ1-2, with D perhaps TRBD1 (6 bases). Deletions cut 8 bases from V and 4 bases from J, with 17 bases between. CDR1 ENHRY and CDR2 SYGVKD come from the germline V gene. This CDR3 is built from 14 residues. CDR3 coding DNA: TGTGCCATCCACAATTCATGGGGGGCCTATGGCTACACCTTC. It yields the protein CAIHNSWGAYGYTF.

CDR3 nucleotide sequence: TGCAGCGTTGTGACAGGGAGCTATGGCTACACCTTC. It codes for CSVVTGSYGYTF. The chain couples TRBV29-1 to TRBJ1-2; 7 nucleotides match TRBD1. The CDR3 is made up of 12 amino acids. V lost 4 bases to trimming and J lost 4 bases; unmatched junction nucleotides: 3. Germline loops: CDR1 SQVTM, CDR2 ANQGSEA.

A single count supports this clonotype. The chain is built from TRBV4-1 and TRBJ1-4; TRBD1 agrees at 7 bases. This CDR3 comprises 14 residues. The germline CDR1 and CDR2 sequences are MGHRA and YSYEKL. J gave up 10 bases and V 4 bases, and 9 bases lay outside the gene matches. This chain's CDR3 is CASSRPGQSGKLFF. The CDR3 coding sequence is TGCGCCAGCAGCCGTCCGGGACAGAGTGGAAAACTGTTTTTT.

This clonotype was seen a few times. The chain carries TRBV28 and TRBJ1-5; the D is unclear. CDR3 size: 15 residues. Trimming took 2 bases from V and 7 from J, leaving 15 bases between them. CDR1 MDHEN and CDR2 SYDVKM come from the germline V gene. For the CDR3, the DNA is TGTGCCAGCAGTTTAATTGGTGGGCTTCGACAGCCCCAGCATTTT. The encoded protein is CASSLIGGLRQPQHF.

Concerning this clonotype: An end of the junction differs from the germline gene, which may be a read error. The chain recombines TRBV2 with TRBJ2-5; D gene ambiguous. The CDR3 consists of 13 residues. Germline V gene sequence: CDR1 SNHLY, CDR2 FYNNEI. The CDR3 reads CAGRLFQQETQYF. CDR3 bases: TGTGCCGGCAGGTTGTTTCAACAAGAGACCCAGTACTTC.

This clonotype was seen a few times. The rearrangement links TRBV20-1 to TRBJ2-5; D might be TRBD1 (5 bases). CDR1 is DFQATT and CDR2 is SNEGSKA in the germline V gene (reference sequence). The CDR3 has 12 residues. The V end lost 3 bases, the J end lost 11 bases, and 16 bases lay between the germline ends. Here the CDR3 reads CSASQGGNEQYF. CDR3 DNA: TGCAGTGCTAGTCAGGGCGGAAATGAGCAGTACTTC.

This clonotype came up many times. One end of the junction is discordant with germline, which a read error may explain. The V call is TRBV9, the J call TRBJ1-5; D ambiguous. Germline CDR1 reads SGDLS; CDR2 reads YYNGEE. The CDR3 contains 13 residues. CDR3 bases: TGCGCCAGCAGCCGGGAAAGCAATCAGCCCCAGCATTTT. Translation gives CASSRESNQPQHF.

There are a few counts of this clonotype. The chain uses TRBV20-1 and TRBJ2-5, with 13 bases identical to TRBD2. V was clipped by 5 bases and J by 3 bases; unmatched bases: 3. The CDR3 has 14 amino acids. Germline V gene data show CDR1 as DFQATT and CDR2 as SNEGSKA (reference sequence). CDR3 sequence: CSAPGTSGEETQYF. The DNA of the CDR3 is TGCAGTGCTCCCGGGACTAGCGGGGAAGAGACCCAGTACTTC.

The CDR3 DNA is TGTGCCAGCATTCGGGACGGATCAGACTATAGCAATCAGCCCCAGCATTTT. It specifies CASIRDGSDYSNQPQHF. The gene calls are TRBV6-1 and TRBJ1-5; possible D gene TRBD1, 5 bases. The CDR3 is 17 residues long. The ends were cut back, 7 bases at V and 0 bases at J, with 19 bases in the middle. CDR1 is MNHNS, CDR2 SASEGT, per germline.

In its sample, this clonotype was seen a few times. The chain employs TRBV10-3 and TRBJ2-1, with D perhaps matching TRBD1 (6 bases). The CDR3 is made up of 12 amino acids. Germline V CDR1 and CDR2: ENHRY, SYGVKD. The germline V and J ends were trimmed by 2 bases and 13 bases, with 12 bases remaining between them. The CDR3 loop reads CAISEARGGQFF. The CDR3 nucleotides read TGTGCCATCAGTGAGGCAAGAGGGGGTCAGTTCTTC.

Here the CDR3 DNA reads TGCGCCAGCAGCCCTACCACAACCGCTGAAGCTTTCTTT. Translating it yields CASSPTTTAEAFF. The chain employs TRBV4-3 and TRBJ1-1; unclear D gene. This CDR3 has 13 amino acids. The germline V gene has CDR1 LGHNA and CDR2 YSLEER. Trimming took 4 bases from V and 6 from J, leaving 12 bases between them.

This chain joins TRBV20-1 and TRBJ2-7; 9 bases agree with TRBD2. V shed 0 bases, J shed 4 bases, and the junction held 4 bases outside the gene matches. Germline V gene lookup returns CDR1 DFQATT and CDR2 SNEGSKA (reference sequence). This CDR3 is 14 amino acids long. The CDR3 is CSARDSGGFYEQYF. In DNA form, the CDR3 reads TGCAGTGCTAGAGACAGCGGGGGGTTTTACGAGCAGTACTTC.

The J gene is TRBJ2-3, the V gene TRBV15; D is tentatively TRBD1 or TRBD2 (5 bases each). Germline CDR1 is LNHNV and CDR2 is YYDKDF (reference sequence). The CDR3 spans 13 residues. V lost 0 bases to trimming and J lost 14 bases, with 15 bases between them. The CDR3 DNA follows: TGTGCCACCAGCAGAGATCTTGAGGGGCTCGGGTATTTT. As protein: CATSRDLEGLGYF.

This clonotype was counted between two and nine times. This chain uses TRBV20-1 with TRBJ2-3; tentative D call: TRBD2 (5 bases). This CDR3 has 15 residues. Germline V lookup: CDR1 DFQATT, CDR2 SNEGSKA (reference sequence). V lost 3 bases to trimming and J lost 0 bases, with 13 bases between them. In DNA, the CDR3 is TGCAGTGCTAGCCGGGGAGCTCCTAGCACAGATACGCAGTATTTT. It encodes CSASRGAPSTDTQYF.

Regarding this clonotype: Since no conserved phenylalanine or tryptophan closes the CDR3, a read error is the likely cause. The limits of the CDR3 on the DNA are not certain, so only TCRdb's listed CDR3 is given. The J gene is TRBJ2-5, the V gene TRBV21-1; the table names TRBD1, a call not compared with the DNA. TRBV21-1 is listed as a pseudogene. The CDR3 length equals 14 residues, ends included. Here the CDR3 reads CASSKFGDRGCQYS.

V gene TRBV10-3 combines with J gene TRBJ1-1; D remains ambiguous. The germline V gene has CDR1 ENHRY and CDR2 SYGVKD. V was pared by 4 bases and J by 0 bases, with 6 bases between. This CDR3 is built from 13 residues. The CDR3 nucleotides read TGTGCCATCAGTGGAGCCCTGAACACTGAAGCTTTCTTT. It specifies CAISGALNTEAFF.